The clone carrying this T cell receptor (beta chain) was seen just once. The antigen remains undetermined. This sample is drawn from a study of OX40 agonist ivuxolimab in advanced cancers. The wider study: Each dose-escalation patient presented with hepatocellular carcinoma, melanoma, renal cell or head and neck cancer.

Study findings and constraints: Researchers did not establish what antigens the expanded peripheral T cells target.

Blood sampling took place at baseline, cycle 4 day 1, and cycle 7 day 1. Germline V lookup: CDR1 MGHRA, CDR2 YSYEKL. V was shortened by 3 bases and J by 8 bases, with 14 bases between the two germline ends. The CDR3 length is 15 residues. Measured with immunoSEQ multiplex PCR; TCRdb has only the in-frame clones, and not every one. The repertoire consists of more than 75,000 clones, with approximately 85% occurring once and the leading ten covering over 0.2%. The gene calls are TRBV4-1 and TRBJ1-6; a possible D gene is TRBD1 (5 bases). The clonotype was recovered from an adult with an advanced solid tumor such as melanoma, head and neck, liver or kidney cancer. Material: CD4+ or CD8+ T cells sorted from blood, obtained in a trial of the OX40 agonist ivuxolimab. CDR3 coding DNA: TGCGCCAGCAGCCAGGGGGACGGCTGGGATTCACCCCTCCACTTT. Protein: CASSQGDGWDSPLHF.